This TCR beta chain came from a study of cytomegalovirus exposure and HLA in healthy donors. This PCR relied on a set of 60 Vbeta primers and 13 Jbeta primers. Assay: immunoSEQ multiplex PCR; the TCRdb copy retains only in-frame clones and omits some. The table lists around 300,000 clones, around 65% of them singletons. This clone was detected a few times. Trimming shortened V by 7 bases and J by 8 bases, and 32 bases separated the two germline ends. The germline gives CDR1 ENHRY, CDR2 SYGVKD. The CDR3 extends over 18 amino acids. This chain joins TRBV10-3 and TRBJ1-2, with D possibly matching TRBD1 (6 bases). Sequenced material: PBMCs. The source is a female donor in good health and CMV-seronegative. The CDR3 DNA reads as TGTGCCATCACCGATATCTATGACAGGACCGATAACTATCTGGGCTACACCTTC. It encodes CAITDIYDRTDNYLGYTF.